Listed below are T cell receptor beta chains from one sample, sequenced in a study of T cells in Graves' hyperthyroidism and ophthalmopathy. In TCRdb, the multiplex PCR reads were re-called with MiXCR into one record per CDR3 protein. The profile shows a few hundred thousand distinct CDR3 sequences, 15% to 20% of them singletons. Sequenced material: blood. These receptor sequences come from a man aged 40-49 years with Graves' hyperthyroidism. Both conserved end residues are part of each CDR3. The D gene is left open where the match is weak. Clone size appears in some rows only: once, few, many, or a class for an expanded clone.

size	J	V	D	DNA	CDR3
many	TRBJ2-7	TRBV6-1	.	TGTGCCAGCAGTGTCCGGTTGCCCTACGAGCAGTACTTC	CASSVRLPYEQYF
.	TRBJ1-5	TRBV6-2/TRBV6-3	.	TGTGCCAGCAGTTACGACGCCGGGCCGCTTCAGCCCCAGCATTTT	CASSYDAGPLQPQHF
.	TRBJ2-7	TRBV5-4	TRBD2	TGTGCCAGCAGCTTAGGAGGGGAGGGGAGGAACGAGCAGTACTTC	CASSLGGEGRNEQYF
many	TRBJ1-3	TRBV7-8	.	TGTGCCAGCAGCTCAGGGGTCATATCTGGAAACACCATATATTTT	CASSSGVISGNTIYF
many	TRBJ2-1	TRBV20-1	TRBD2	TGCAGTGCTAGAGGGGCTAGCGGGGGGGCATGGGAGCAGTTCTTC	CSARGASGGAWEQFF
many	TRBJ2-3	TRBV20-1	TRBD2	TGCAGTGCCCGAGGGGCTAGCGGTAGCACAGATACGCAGTATTTT	CSARGASGSTDTQYF
many	TRBJ1-1	TRBV20-1	TRBD1	TGCAGTGCTAGAGGGACAGGGACCACAAGTCCCACTGAAGCTTTCTTT	CSARGTGTTSPTEAFF
many	TRBJ2-3	TRBV2	.	TGTGCCAGCAAGACAGATACGCAGTATTTT	CASKTDTQYF
.	TRBJ2-3	TRBV4-3	TRBD1	TGCGCCAGCAGCCAAGAAGGGCTTGCAGGGGGCACGCAGTATTTT	CASSQEGLAGGTQYF
many	TRBJ2-3	TRBV13	TRBD2	TGTGCCAGCAGCGCGGGGACTAGCGGGGGTGGTAGCACAGATACGCAGTATTTT	CASSAGTSGGGSTDTQYF
many	TRBJ2-7	TRBV18	.	TGTGCCAGCTCACCACGTATCACTTCTGCCCACGAGCAGTACTTC	CASSPRITSAHEQYF
.	TRBJ1-4	TRBV28	.	TGTGCCAGCAGTTTCAGGGAGGAAAAACTGTTTTTT	CASSFREEKLFF
few	TRBJ2-4	TRBV9	.	TGTGCCAGCAGCGTAGGGGGGACCCGAAACATTCAGTACTTC	CASSVGGTRNIQYF
many	TRBJ2-7	TRBV6-1	.	TGTGCCAGCAGTTATGTCCCTGCCTACGAGCAGTACTTC	CASSYVPAYEQYF
few	TRBJ2-1	TRBV20-1	.	TGCAGTGCCCCGGGGGGGGACAGAGACATCAATGAGCAGTTCTTC	CSAPGGDRDINEQFF
many	TRBJ2-3	TRBV29-1	TRBD2	TGCAGCGTCCCCCCCGGGACTAGCGGAGCTACAGATACGCAGTATTTT	CSVPPGTSGATDTQYF
few	TRBJ2-2	TRBV2	TRBD1	TGTGCCAGCAGCGACAGGGGGTTCTTTGGCGGGGAGCTGTTTTTT	CASSDRGFFGGELFF
many	TRBJ2-7	TRBV12-3/TRBV12-4	.	TGTGCCAGCAGTGGCGGGGGCATCTCCTACGAGCAGTACTTC	CASSGGGISYEQYF
many	TRBJ2-6	TRBV5-1	.	TGCGCCAGCAGCAACACCCTACAGGGAGTGAGGGCCAACGTCCTGACTTTC	CASSNTLQGVRANVLTF
.	TRBJ2-7	TRBV5-4	TRBD1	TGTGCCAGCAGCCCCCGGGGACAGGAATACTACGAGCAGTACTTC	CASSPRGQEYYEQYF
many	TRBJ2-5	TRBV7-8	TRBD2	TGTGCCAGCAGCGCTAGCGGGGGATACCCAGAGACCCAGTACTTC	CASSASGGYPETQYF
many	TRBJ1-1	TRBV18	TRBD1	TGTGCCAGCTTAGCAGGGGGCGTGAACACTGAAGCTTTCTTT	CASLAGGVNTEAFF
many	TRBJ2-7	TRBV24-1	TRBD1	TGTGCCACCAGTGATACCGGGACAGGGGACCACGAGCAGTACTTC	CATSDTGTGDHEQYF
many	TRBJ2-7	TRBV20-1	.	TGCAGTGCTAGAGCCAGGATCCAACGGGACGAGCAGTACTTC	CSARARIQRDEQYF
many	TRBJ2-1	TRBV20-1	.	TGCAGTGCAAAGGAAGATGTCTCCTACAATGAGCAGTTCTTC	CSAKEDVSYNEQFF
few	TRBJ2-5	TRBV5-1	TRBD1	TGCGCCAGCAGCCGGGACAGGGAGAGAGAGACCCAGTACTTC	CASSRDRERETQYF
.	TRBJ1-2	TRBV19	TRBD1	TGTGCCAGTAGTGACAGGGGGCGCGTTGGCTACACCTTC	CASSDRGRVGYTF
.	TRBJ2-1	TRBV14	.	TGTGCCAGCAGCCAAGGCGCCAATGAGCAGTTCTTC	CASSQGANEQFF
many	TRBJ2-3	TRBV5-1	TRBD2	TGCGCCAGCAGCGTACTAGCGGGGTCGAGAAGGGATACGCAGTATTTT	CASSVLAGSRRDTQYF
.	TRBJ1-2	TRBV5-1	.	TGCGCCAGCAGCTTGGCAGGGTACTATGGCTACACCTTC	CASSLAGYYGYTF
.	TRBJ2-7	TRBV27	TRBD2	TGTGCCAGCAGTTTATCTCAGCGGGACTACGAGCAGTACTTC	CASSLSQRDYEQYF
many	TRBJ1-5	TRBV30	.	TGTGCCTGGAGTGGCACTTTAAATCAGCCCCAGCATTTT	CAWSGTLNQPQHF
many	TRBJ2-5	TRBV5-6	.	TGTGCCAGCAGCTGGGACTTGGGGACCCAGTACTTC	CASSWDLGTQYF
.	TRBJ2-7	TRBV27	TRBD2	TGTGCCAGCAGCCCCGGGACTAGCGGGGGAAGGCAGTACTTC	CASSPGTSGGRQYF
.	TRBJ2-1	TRBV19	.	TGTGCCAGTAGAACGGACGGGGCCAATGAGCAGTTCTTC	CASRTDGANEQFF
many	TRBJ2-2	TRBV28	TRBD1	TGTGCCAGCAGTTTGGACAGGACATCGCTGTTTTTT	CASSLDRTSLFF
.	TRBJ2-7	TRBV20-1	.	TGCAGTGCTAGAGATCCCCTCGGACGGGGGGAAGGGGGATCCTACGAGCAGTACTTC	CSARDPLGRGEGGSYEQYF
.	TRBJ2-1	TRBV19	.	TGTGCCAGTAGTATAGTGGTCCGGGGACTCCTTAATGAGCAGTTCTTC	CASSIVVRGLLNEQFF
few	TRBJ2-2	TRBV6-5	.	TGTGCCAGCAGTTATGCGGGCACCGGGGAGCTGTTTTTT	CASSYAGTGELFF
many	TRBJ1-5	TRBV30	.	TGTGCCTGGAGTCCTGAGGCGGGTCAGCCCCAGCATTTT	CAWSPEAGQPQHF
medium-sized	TRBJ2-7	TRBV7-2	.	TGTGCCAGCAGCACCCCCGGGACATTGGATTACGAGCAGTACTTC	CASSTPGTLDYEQYF
many	TRBJ1-1	TRBV18	.	TGTGCCAGCTCACCAGGACAAGCCCGGGACACTGAAGCTTTCTTT	CASSPGQARDTEAFF
.	TRBJ1-1	TRBV4-3	.	TGCGCCAGCAGCCAAGAAACAGGACTGCTTGCTTTCTTT	CASSQETGLLAFF
many	TRBJ2-1	TRBV11-2	TRBD2	TGTGCCAGCAGCCTCGGGACTAGCGGGACCAATGAGCAGTTCTTC	CASSLGTSGTNEQFF
many	TRBJ2-3	TRBV5-8	TRBD2	TGTGCCAGCAGCTTGTCCCTAGACGGGAGGGATACGCAGTATTTT	CASSLSLDGRDTQYF
.	TRBJ2-1	TRBV7-2	TRBD2	TGTGCCAGCAGCTTTGGACTAGCGGGAGTTGATGAGCAGTTCTTC	CASSFGLAGVDEQFF